Below are 20 T cell receptor beta chains sequenced from a single sample in a study of cytomegalovirus exposure and HLA in healthy donors. Clones were read by immunoSEQ multiplex PCR, and TCRdb kept only the in-frame ones, dropping some. The top ten hold around 24% of the sample, which has some 150,000 clones, 86% seen once. Sequencing input: PBMCs. These receptors were taken from a man aged 18 to 35 in good health and CMV-seropositive.

The J gene is TRBJ2-7, the V gene TRBV27; 13 positions agree with TRBD2. With V trimmed by 2 bases and J by 5 bases, 6 bases remained unmatched. This CDR3 is 16 amino acids long. Germline V gives CDR1 MNHEY, CDR2 SMNVEV (reference sequence). Written as DNA, the CDR3 is TGTGCCAGCAGTTTACGGACTAGCGGGAGTTCCAACGAGCAGTACTTC. This sequence encodes CASSLRTSGSSNEQYF.

The gene calls are TRBV2 and TRBJ2-1, with 8 bases aligning to TRBD2. The CDR3 is 16 residues long. Germline CDR1 and CDR2: SNHLY and FYNNEI. V lost 4 bases and J lost 0; bases outside the gene matches: 5. The CDR3 region is CASSGRLAGSYNEQFF. CDR3 coding DNA: TGTGCCAGCAGTGGTCGTCTAGCGGGCTCCTACAATGAGCAGTTCTTC.

The chain has TRBV25-1 and TRBJ1-2; 7 nucleotides agree with TRBD1. The length of the CDR3 is 14 residues. Germline V lookup: CDR1 MGHDK, CDR2 SYGVNS. V shed 3 bases and J 5 bases; nucleotides not matched to a gene: 6. CDR3 bases: TGTGCCAGCAGTGAGGGACAGAGCAGATATGGCTACACCTTC. This gives the protein CASSEGQSRYGYTF.

The chain is built from TRBV6-1 and TRBJ2-3; 7 nucleotides line up with TRBD2. Germline CDR1 and CDR2: MNHNS and SASEGT. This CDR3 spans 15 amino acids. The junction had 8 bases not matched to a gene; V was cut back by 3 bases and J by 5 bases. The CDR3 reads CASSDRAGAGDTQYF. For the CDR3, the DNA is TGTGCCAGCAGTGATCGGGCGGGAGCAGGAGATACGCAGTATTTT.

This rearrangement joins TRBV10-3 to TRBJ1-1; D is unresolved. Germline lookup yields CDR1 ENHRY and CDR2 SYGVKD. Trimming took 11 bases from V and 1 from J, leaving 14 bases between them. This CDR3 has 13 residues. The CDR3 is CAAGRSSNTEAFF. CDR3 in DNA: TGTGCCGCCGGCAGGTCTTCGAACACTGAAGCTTTCTTT.

This clone was detected only once. The chain links TRBV7-2 to TRBJ2-7, with 7 bases fitting TRBD1. Germline V gene sequence: CDR1 SGHTA, CDR2 FQGNSA. The trim removed 1 base at V and 2 bases at J, leaving 5 bases unmatched. The CDR3 extends over 15 amino acids. The CDR3 protein is CASSLGGQTTYEQYF. In DNA form, the CDR3 reads TGTGCCAGCAGCTTAGGGGGACAGACCACCTACGAGCAGTACTTC.

The chain links TRBV7-2 to TRBJ2-7; the match to TRBD2 covers 9 bases. This CDR3 region has 15 residues. Per the germline V gene, CDR1 is SGHTA and CDR2 is FQGNSA. The trim removed 6 bases at V and 6 bases at J, leaving 12 bases unmatched. Written as DNA, the CDR3 is TGTGCCAGCAGACTAGGCGGGAGGGGCCTTGGCGAGCAGTACTTC. Protein product: CASRLGGRGLGEQYF.

The chain carries TRBV5-6 and TRBJ1-4; no clear D gene. The CDR3 is 14 residues long. CDR1 is SGHDT and CDR2 is YYEEEE in the germline V gene. V was trimmed by 1 base and J by 4 bases, leaving 8 bases between them. CDR3 sequence reads: CASSLMARNEKLFF. The CDR3 DNA reads as TGTGCCAGCAGCTTGATGGCTCGTAATGAAAAACTGTTTTTT. Supplemented by reference TRBV5-6 and TRBJ1-4, the full variable domain reads DAGVTQSPTHLIKTRGQQVTLRCSPKSGHDTVSWYQQALGQGPQFIFQYYEEEERQRGNFPDRFSGHQFPNYSSELNVNALLLGDSALYLCASSLMARNEKLFFGSGTQLSVL.

This chain connects TRBV28 to TRBJ2-7; D remains unclear. V was trimmed by 7 bases and J by 1 base, leaving 11 bases between them. The CDR3 has 13 amino acids. CDR1 is MDHEN, CDR2 SYDVKM, per germline. CDR3 amino acids: CASTRVLSYEQYF. The CDR3 nucleotides are TGTGCCAGCACAAGAGTTCTTTCCTACGAGCAGTACTTC.

V gene TRBV11-1 combines with J gene TRBJ2-5; a weak D match, TRBD1 (5 bases). Looked up from germline, CDR1 is SGHAT and CDR2 is FQDESV (reference sequence). V shed 3 bases and J shed 5 bases, with 10 bases lying between them. CDR3 length equals 13 residues. The CDR3 sequence is CASSLGPVETQYF. The DNA for the CDR3 is TGTGCCAGCAGCTTGGGGCCGGTTGAGACCCAGTACTTC.

The V call is TRBV6-1, the J call TRBJ1-1, with 8 bases lining up with TRBD1. CDR3 length: 14 amino acids. Germline V gene lookup returns CDR1 MNHNS and CDR2 SASEGT. V was pared by 6 bases and J by 5 bases, with 8 bases of the junction left unmatched. The CDR3 sequence: CASRMGQAGTEAFF. The CDR3 DNA follows: TGTGCCAGCAGGATGGGACAGGCAGGGACTGAAGCTTTCTTT.

Ten or more counts support this clone. Other nucleotide sequences in the sample specify the same CDR3. The rearrangement links TRBV5-5 to TRBJ2-7; TRBD1 agrees at 7 bases. V shed 4 bases and J 5 bases; nucleotides not matched to a gene: 3. CDR3 length: 12 amino acids. Germline V CDR1 and CDR2: SGHKS, YYEKEE (reference sequence). The CDR3 nucleotides are TGTGCCAGCAGCCCTGACAGGGACGAGCAGTACTTC. Protein: CASSPDRDEQYF.

The chain links TRBV27 to TRBJ1-5; TRBD1 matches at 9 bases. This CDR3 is built from 15 residues. Germline V CDR1 and CDR2: MNHEY, SMNVEV (reference sequence). V lost 3 bases and J lost 3; bases outside the gene matches: 3. CDR3 DNA sequence: TGTGCCAGCAGTTTGGGACAGGGCTACAATCAGCCCCAGCATTTT. It specifies CASSLGQGYNQPQHF.

The chain is built from TRBV7-6 and TRBJ2-1; 8 positions agree with TRBD2. The V gene end was trimmed by 5 bases and the J gene end by 6 bases; junction bases not matched to a gene: 6. This CDR3 region has 14 residues. CDR1 and CDR2 from the germline V gene are SGHVS and FNYEAQ. The CDR3 sequence: CASSLTGTSNEQFF. The DNA for the CDR3 is TGTGCCAGCAGCCTAACCGGGACTAGCAATGAGCAGTTCTTC.

The CDR3 region is CASRSDTGGYGYTF. In DNA, the CDR3 is TGTGCCAGCAGGTCCGATACGGGGGGATATGGCTACACCTTC. The chain employs TRBV6-5 and TRBJ1-2; weak D call: TRBD1 (5 bases). Germline V gene data show CDR1 as MNHEY and CDR2 as SVGAGI. The V gene lost 6 bases and the J gene lost 5 bases, with 16 bases spanning the gap. The CDR3 is made up of 14 amino acids.

This sequence joins TRBV7-3 and TRBJ2-3, with TRBD2 identical over 10 bases. J lost 0 bases, V lost 5 bases, and 11 bases had no gene match. Germline V gene lookup returns CDR1 SGHTA and CDR2 FQGTGA. This CDR3 has 18 residues. The CDR3 nucleotides are TGTGCCAGCAGCGACCCTCGACTAGCGGGTTCTAGCACAGATACGCAGTATTTT. Translated, it gives CASSDPRLAGSSTDTQYF.

The V gene is TRBV19, the J gene TRBJ2-3; a possible D gene is TRBD2 (6 bases). The germline V gene has CDR1 LNHDA and CDR2 SQIVND (reference sequence). CDR3 size: 13 residues. CDR3 in DNA: TGTGCTTCCTTGGGGGGTTCAAGAGATACGCAGTATTTT. Protein: CASLGGSRDTQYF.

The rearrangement uses TRBV10-3 and TRBJ1-6; 8 bases align to TRBD1. CDR1 and CDR2 from the germline V gene are ENHRY and SYGVKD. This CDR3 has 14 amino acids. The ends lost 4 bases at V and 8 bases at J; junction bases unmatched: 4. CDR3 nucleotides: TGTGCCATCAGTGTAGAGACAGGGGATTCACCCCTCCACTTT. Its translation is CAISVETGDSPLHF.

The rearrangement uses TRBV25-1 and TRBJ1-4, with a tentative D call TRBD1 (6 bases). Germline CDR1 is MGHDK and CDR2 is SYGVNS. V was trimmed by 3 bases and J by 5 bases, leaving 13 bases between them. This CDR3 has 15 amino acids. For the CDR3, the DNA is TGTGCCAGCAGTGAGCCGGACAGAGCGAATGAAAAACTGTTTTTT. This encodes CASSEPDRANEKLFF.

The genes are TRBV13 and TRBJ2-7, with 7 positions matching TRBD1. This CDR3 has 14 residues. Germline CDR1 PRHDT, CDR2 FYEKMQ (reference sequence). V lost 0 bases to trimming and J lost 3 bases; unmatched junction nucleotides: 2. CDR3 nucleotides: TGTGCCAGCAGCTTAGGAGGGGGCGGCTACGAGCAGTACTTC. Encoded protein: CASSLGGGGYEQYF.